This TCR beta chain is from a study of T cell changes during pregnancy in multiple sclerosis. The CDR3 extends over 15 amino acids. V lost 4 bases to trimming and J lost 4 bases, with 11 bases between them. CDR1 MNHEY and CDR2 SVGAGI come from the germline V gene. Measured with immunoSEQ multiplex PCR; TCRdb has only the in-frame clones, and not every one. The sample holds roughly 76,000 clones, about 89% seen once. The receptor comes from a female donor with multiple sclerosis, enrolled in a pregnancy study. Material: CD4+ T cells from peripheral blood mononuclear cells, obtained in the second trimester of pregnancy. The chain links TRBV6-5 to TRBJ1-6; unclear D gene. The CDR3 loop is CASSFSTGYNSPLHF. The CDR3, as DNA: TGTGCCAGCAGTTTCTCGACGGGATATAATTCACCCCTCCACTTT.